This T cell receptor (beta chain) comes out of a study of PD-1 blockade in classical Hodgkin lymphoma. Time point: cycle 4 day 1 (C4D1), after 5 to 7 weeks of nivolumab. There was relapse after autologous stem cell transplantation in every patient, and there was variation in brentuximab vedotin exposure. Using magnetic negative selection, the CD4+ T cells were separated out of thawed PBMCs. Clones were sequenced by immunoSEQ multiplex PCR, and TCRdb holds only the in-frame ones, with some missing. This sample carries fewer than 35,000 clones, 70% to 90% of them seen once, and the ten largest clones take roughly 0.48%. The V segment lost 6 bases and the J segment 5 bases; nucleotides outside the gene matches: 6. CDR3 size: 13 residues. CDR1 SNHLY and CDR2 FYNNEI come from the germline V gene.

This chain joins TRBV2 and TRBJ2-7, with 8 bases aligning to TRBD1. The source is a human donor with classical Hodgkin lymphoma. Sequencing used CD4+ T cells from blood, obtained before the fourth cycle of nivolumab. CDR3 DNA sequence: TGTGCCAGCAGCGCAGGGGGCTGGGACGAGCAGTACTTC. Its translation: CASSAGGWDEQYF. The full variable domain, in which reference TRBV2 and TRBJ2-7 provide the parts outside the CDR3, is EPEVTQTPSHQVTQMGQEVILRCVPISNHLYFYWYRQILGQKVEFLVSFYNNEISEKSEIFDDQFSVERPDGSNFTLKIRSTKLEDSAMYFCASSAGGWDEQYFGPGTRLTVT.